These 24 T cell receptor beta chains share one sample of origin, sequenced in a study of T cells in Graves' hyperthyroidism and ophthalmopathy. The TCR beta CDR3 regions underwent amplification using RNA transcripts as the source. A first-round RT-PCR of the TCR CDR3 used the HTBI primer set. TCRdb independently ran MiXCR on the multiplex PCR reads; one entry per CDR3 protein. Among roughly 170,000 distinct CDR3 sequences listed, about 18% were seen once. The sequencing sample was made of blood. Receptors were obtained from a woman in her 50s with Graves' hyperthyroidism.

Ten or more counts support this clonotype. The chain employs TRBV12-3 or TRBV12-4 and TRBJ1-2, with unresolved D. The germline V and J ends were trimmed by 8 bases and 4 bases, with 11 bases remaining between them. The length of the CDR3 is 12 residues. The CDR3 sequence is CASSSGIYGYTF. The CDR3 DNA follows: TGTGCCAGCTCGTCCGGGATCTATGGCTACACCTTC.

This clonotype was detected many times. V usage is TRBV20-1 and J usage is TRBJ1-4, with D possibly TRBD1 on 6 matching bases. Germline lookup yields CDR1 DFQATT and CDR2 SNEGSKA (reference sequence). Deletions cut 5 bases from V and 4 bases from J, with 8 bases between. CDR3 length: 12 amino acids. CDR3 DNA sequence: TGCAGTGCTTGGGACAATAATGAAAAACTGTTTTTT. This sequence encodes CSAWDNNEKLFF.

This clonotype came up many times. The rearrangement links TRBV6-1 to TRBJ2-5, with TRBD1 matching 7 bases. From germline, CDR1 is MNHNS and CDR2 SASEGT. V lost 3 bases, J lost 5 bases, and 12 bases stayed unmatched. The CDR3 extends over 16 amino acids. In nucleotides, the CDR3 is TGTGCCAGCAGTGACGGTCTAGTCAGGGGGACGGAGACCCAGTACTTC. This codes for CASSDGLVRGTETQYF.

Ten or more counts support this clonotype. The chain employs TRBV5-5 and TRBJ2-2; weak D call: TRBD1 (6 bases). V was trimmed by 5 bases and J by 6 bases, leaving 11 bases between them. The CDR3 extends over 13 amino acids. Germline V gene lookup returns CDR1 SGHKS and CDR2 YYEKEE (reference sequence). Here the CDR3 DNA reads TGTGCCAGCAGACAGGGAGCGGCCGGGGAGCTGTTTTTT. Protein: CASRQGAAGELFF.

For this clonotype: A read error is possible here, since a much larger clone lies one base away. The chain joins TRBV5-1 to TRBJ1-2; 8 nucleotides agree with TRBD1. CDR1 and CDR2 (germline): SGHRS, YFSETQ. This CDR3 is 13 amino acids long. This CDR3 is CASSRQGSGGYSF. DNA for the CDR3: TGCGCCAGCAGCCGACAGGGGTCGGGTGGCTACAGCTTC.

The sample holds many counts of this clonotype. The chain is built from TRBV11-2 and TRBJ2-1, with 10 positions matching TRBD2. V shed 3 bases, J shed 8 bases, and the junction held 4 bases outside the gene matches. From germline, CDR1 is SGHAT and CDR2 FQNNGV. The CDR3 contains 14 residues. Here the CDR3 DNA reads TGTGCCAGCAGCTTTACTAGCGGGGTCCATGAGCAGTTCTTC. This sequence encodes CASSFTSGVHEQFF.

The CDR3 nucleotides are TGCAGTGCCCCAGGGCTCGGTTACGAGCAGTACTTC. Translation: CSAPGLGYEQYF. The V gene is TRBV20-1, the J gene TRBJ2-7; TRBD1 is a possible D gene (5 bases). Looked up from germline, CDR1 is DFQATT and CDR2 is SNEGSKA (reference sequence). The CDR3 totals 12 residues. The germline V and J ends were trimmed by 6 bases and 4 bases, with 13 bases remaining between them.

Ten or more counts support this clonotype. The chain carries TRBV6-5 and TRBJ2-3, with 7 nucleotides matching TRBD1. Germline V gives CDR1 MNHEY, CDR2 SVGAGI. J lost 2 bases, V lost 2 bases, and 13 bases had no gene match. The CDR3 sequence is 18 residues long. The chain's CDR3 is CASSYIGTGTENTDTQYF. The CDR3, as DNA: TGTGCCAGCAGTTACATTGGTACCGGGACAGAGAACACAGATACGCAGTATTTT.

The chain recombines TRBV5-4 with TRBJ1-2; D not certain. The CDR3 extends over 16 amino acids. Trimming took 5 bases from V and 5 from J, leaving 22 bases between them. Germline loops: CDR1 SGHNT, CDR2 YYREEE (reference sequence). The CDR3 bases are TGTGCCAGCAGTAAATCAGGTGGAACGTGGTGGTATGGCTACACCTTC. Its translation: CASSKSGGTWWYGYTF.

This clonotype was recorded many times. This rearrangement joins TRBV19 to TRBJ1-2; D not resolved. Trimming shortened V by 3 bases and J by 5 bases, and 10 bases separated the two germline ends. Looked up from germline, CDR1 is LNHDA and CDR2 is SQIVND (reference sequence). This CDR3 has 13 residues. The CDR3 DNA reads as TGTGCCAGTAGTATCGGGCACGGATATGGCTACACCTTC. It codes for CASSIGHGYGYTF.

This clonotype was counted at least ten times. V and J are TRBV24-1 and TRBJ2-5, with D unclear. CDR1 and CDR2 (germline): KGHDR, SFDVKD. Trimming cost V 3 bases and J 3 bases, with 7 bases left between them. The CDR3 is 13 amino acids. CDR3 nucleotide sequence: TGTGCCACCAGTGATCCACTCGAAGAGACCCAGTACTTC. It yields the protein CATSDPLEETQYF.

This clonotype was counted ten times or more. The chain links TRBV11-2 to TRBJ2-1, with D possibly being TRBD1 or TRBD2 (5 bases each). This CDR3 has 16 amino acids. Trimming stripped 4 bases from V and 1 base from J, with 14 bases between. CDR1 SGHAT and CDR2 FQNNGV come from the germline V gene. CDR3 loop: CASSSLGVGSYNEQFF. The DNA for the CDR3 is TGTGCCAGCAGCTCGTTGGGGGTGGGGTCCTACAATGAGCAGTTCTTC.

In this sample, this clonotype turned up many times. The chain couples TRBV7-8 to TRBJ2-7; 7 bases are shared with TRBD2. From germline, CDR1 is SGHVS and CDR2 FQNEAQ. The CDR3 has 15 residues. J lost 7 bases, V lost 1 base, and 10 bases had no gene match. As DNA, the CDR3 is TGTGCCAGCAGCTTAGTCGGGACCAGCGGGGTGGAGCAGTACTTC. Its protein product is CASSLVGTSGVEQYF.

In its sample, this clonotype was seen many times. The genes are TRBV20-1 and TRBJ2-7; TRBD1 matches at 7 bases. Looked up from germline, CDR1 is DFQATT and CDR2 is SNEGSKA (reference sequence). Trimming cost V 8 bases and J 5 bases; bases outside gene matches: 12. This CDR3 contains 13 residues. The CDR3 sequence is CSSRGQSMDEQYF. The CDR3 nucleotides are TGCAGTTCCCGGGGACAGTCCATGGACGAGCAGTACTTC.

The gene calls are TRBV4-1 and TRBJ1-1, with D tentatively TRBD1 (6 bases). The CDR3 has 12 amino acids. Trimming took off 5 bases at V and 7 bases at J, with 11 bases between the two ends. Per the germline V gene, CDR1 is MGHRA and CDR2 is YSYEKL. The CDR3, as DNA: TGCGCCAGCAGCTACACAGGGAATGAAGCTTTCTTT. Protein sequence: CASSYTGNEAFF.

The chain couples TRBV4-3 to TRBJ1-1, with D perhaps matching TRBD1 (6 bases). This CDR3 has 17 amino acids. V was trimmed by 1 base and J by 1 base, leaving 16 bases between them. Germline CDR1 is LGHNA and CDR2 is YSLEER. The CDR3 reads CASSQVVRGRGNTEAFF. The CDR3 DNA reads as TGCGCCAGCAGCCAAGTGGTCAGGGGAAGAGGGAACACTGAAGCTTTCTTT.

This clonotype showed up just a few times. This may stem from a read error, because a much larger clone lies one nucleotide away. This chain uses TRBV6-4 with TRBJ2-3; 9 bases agree with TRBD2. The CDR3 length is 15 residues. Germline V lookup: CDR1 MRHNA, CDR2 SNTAGT. In DNA, the CDR3 is TGTGCCAGCAGTGACGGCGGGGGGGCTGGAGATACGCGGTATTTT. Translating gives CASSDGGGAGDTRYF.

This clonotype occurred many times. The chain recombines TRBV12-3 or TRBV12-4 with TRBJ2-7; D gene ambiguous. V lost 3 bases and J lost 1, with 7 bases in between. The CDR3 sequence is 13 residues long. CDR3 coding DNA: TGTGCCAGCAGTTTTGGCAGTTCCTACGAGCAGTACTTC. Protein product: CASSFGSSYEQYF.

This clonotype was picked up many times. The rearrangement links TRBV6-1 to TRBJ1-2; no reliable D call. The ends were cut back, 7 bases at V and 8 bases at J, with 11 bases in the middle. Germline values: CDR1 MNHNS, CDR2 SASEGT. The CDR3 has 11 residues. The CDR3 DNA follows: TGTGCCAGCAATTTCGAGAGGGGCTACACCTTC. As protein: CASNFERGYTF.

The gene calls are TRBV18 and TRBJ2-3; D gene uncertain. Looked up from germline, CDR1 is KGHSH and CDR2 is LQKENI. Between the trimmed V and J ends, which lost 1 base and 2 bases, there was a span of 7 bases. The CDR3 contains 14 residues. CDR3: CASSPQGNTDTQYF. CDR3 nucleotide sequence: TGTGCCAGCTCACCACAGGGTAACACAGATACGCAGTATTTT.

Comments on this clonotype: The junction does not match germline at one end; this may be a read error. The chain is built from TRBV19 and TRBJ1-5; D possibly corresponds to TRBD1 (6 bases). Per germline, CDR1 LNHDA and CDR2 SQIVND (reference sequence). CDR3 length: 13 residues. CDR3 residues: CDSSIGGVQPQHF. As DNA, the CDR3 is TGTGACAGTAGTATAGGGGGAGTTCAGCCCCAGCATTTT. Drawing the rest from reference TRBV19 and TRBJ1-5, the complete variable domain is DGGITQSPKYLFRKEGQNVTLSCEQNLNHDAMYWYRQDPGQGLRLIYYSQIVNDFQKGDIAEGYSVSREKKESFPLTVTSAQKNPTAFYLCDSSIGGVQPQHFGDGTRLSIL.

This clonotype has a count of ten or more. The rearrangement uses TRBV9 and TRBJ1-4; 7 positions agree with TRBD1. The CDR3 runs 14 residues. J gave up 7 bases and V 3 bases, and 6 bases lay outside the gene matches. Germline CDR1 reads SGDLS; CDR2 reads YYNGEE. The DNA for the CDR3 is TGTGCCAGCAGCGCGACAGGGTCGTCTGAAAAACTGTTTTTT. Its translation: CASSATGSSEKLFF.

This clonotype was seen at least ten times. V usage is TRBV27 and J usage is TRBJ2-7; D might be TRBD2 (6 bases). The CDR3 consists of 14 residues. The V end lost 3 bases, the J end lost 3 bases, and 12 bases lay between the germline ends. The germline V gene has CDR1 MNHEY and CDR2 SMNVEV (reference sequence). CDR3 amino acids: CASSFGGRVYEQYF. For the CDR3, the DNA is TGTGCCAGCAGTTTCGGGGGACGAGTCTACGAGCAGTACTTC.

This clonotype was detected ten times or more. The chain recombines TRBV19 with TRBJ1-5; D may be TRBD1 (6 bases). The CDR3 runs to 15 residues. CDR1 is LNHDA and CDR2 is SQIVND in the germline V gene (reference sequence). V was pared by 1 base and J by 7 bases, with 14 bases between. The CDR3 protein is CASSIGTGLGQPQHF. The CDR3 DNA follows: TGTGCCAGTAGTATAGGAACAGGGCTCGGCCAGCCCCAGCATTTT. The full variable domain, in which reference TRBV19 and TRBJ1-5 provide the parts outside the CDR3, is DGGITQSPKYLFRKEGQNVTLSCEQNLNHDAMYWYRQDPGQGLRLIYYSQIVNDFQKGDIAEGYSVSREKKESFPLTVTSAQKNPTAFYLCASSIGTGLGQPQHFGDGTRLSIL.